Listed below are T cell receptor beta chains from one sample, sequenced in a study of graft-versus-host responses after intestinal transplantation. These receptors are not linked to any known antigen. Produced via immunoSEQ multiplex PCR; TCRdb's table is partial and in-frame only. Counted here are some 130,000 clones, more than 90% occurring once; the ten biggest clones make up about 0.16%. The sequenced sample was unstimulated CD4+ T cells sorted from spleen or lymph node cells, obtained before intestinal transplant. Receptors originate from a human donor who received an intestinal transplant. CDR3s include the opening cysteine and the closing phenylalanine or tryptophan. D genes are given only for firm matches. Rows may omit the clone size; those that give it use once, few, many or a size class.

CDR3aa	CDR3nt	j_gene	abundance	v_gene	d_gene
CASGHTEAFF	TGTGCCAGCGGCCACACTGAAGCTTTCTTT	TRBJ1-1	once	TRBV6-5	.
CAWSSGLAKNIQYF	TGTGCCTGGAGCTCCGGGCTAGCCAAAAACATTCAGTACTTC	TRBJ2-4	.	TRBV30	.
CASSWTGDGYTF	TGTGCCAGCAGTTGGACAGGCGATGGCTACACCTTC	TRBJ1-2	.	TRBV25-1	TRBD1
CASSVDLSSYEQYF	TGTGCCAGCAGCGTGGACTTGAGCTCCTACGAGCAGTACTTC	TRBJ2-7	.	TRBV5-4	.
CASSQATGKDTQYF	TGTGCCAGCAGCCAAGCTACAGGGAAAGATACGCAGTATTTT	TRBJ2-3	.	TRBV4-2	.
CASSLRVGRKGTQYF	TGTGCCAGCAGCTTACGGGTGGGGCGGAAAGGTACGCAGTATTTT	TRBJ2-3	once	TRBV7-8	.
CSAVRREQFF	TGCAGTGCCGTCAGGAGGGAGCAGTTCTTC	TRBJ2-1	.	TRBV20-1	.
CASKTSGKVYEQYF	TGCGCCAGCAAGACCTCGGGGAAGGTCTACGAGCAGTACTTC	TRBJ2-7	.	TRBV5-1	.
CASSLAGAGANVLTF	TGTGCCAGCAGCTTGGCAGGGGCTGGGGCCAACGTCCTGACTTTC	TRBJ2-6	once	TRBV7-9	.
CASSAGQAEFYGYTF	TGTGCCAGCAGCGCCGGACAGGCAGAATTCTATGGCTACACCTTC	TRBJ1-2	.	TRBV9	TRBD1
CASSLVAVSF	TGTGCCAGCAGCTTGGTAGCGGTATCTTTT	TRBJ1-4	.	TRBV5-8	.
CASSSQGYTQYF	TGTGCCAGCAGTTCCCAGGGCTATACGCAGTATTTT	TRBJ2-3	.	TRBV6-1	.
CASTATGNGYTF	TGTGCCAGTACCGCTACAGGGAATGGCTACACCTTC	TRBJ1-2	.	TRBV19	.
CASSQDRGGGYTF	TGTGCCAGCAGTCAGGACAGGGGAGGTGGCTACACCTTC	TRBJ1-2	.	TRBV6-5	TRBD1
CASSPLRDHTNTEAFF	TGTGCCAGCTCACCACTACGTGATCACACGAACACTGAAGCTTTCTTT	TRBJ1-1	.	TRBV18	.
CASRDSHTEAFF	TGTGCCAGCAGAGACAGCCACACTGAAGCTTTCTTT	TRBJ1-1	.	TRBV25-1	.
CASVNQGGTTEAFF	TGTGCCAGCGTGAACCAAGGGGGCACCACTGAAGCTTTCTTT	TRBJ1-1	.	TRBV2	TRBD1
CASSGLGSPNTEAFF	TGTGCCAGCAGCGGCCTTGGGAGTCCGAACACTGAAGCTTTCTTT	TRBJ1-1	.	TRBV9	.
CASSQGAMTEAFF	TGTGCCAGCAGCCAGGGGGCGATGACTGAAGCTTTCTTT	TRBJ1-1	.	TRBV7-2	TRBD1
CASSKEKTQYF	TGTGCCAGTTCGAAGGAAAAGACCCAGTACTTC	TRBJ2-5	.	TRBV19	.
CASSRGEIINSPLHF	TGTGCCAGCAGCCGAGGGGAGATTATTAATTCACCCCTCCACTTT	TRBJ1-6	.	TRBV9	.
CASSHDYQGPDEQFF	TGCGCCAGCAGTCATGATTATCAGGGTCCAGATGAGCAGTTCTTC	TRBJ2-1	.	TRBV23-1	.
CASSQDPNSPLHF	TGCGCCAGCAGCCAAGATCCTAATTCACCCCTCCACTTT	TRBJ1-6	.	TRBV4-1	.
CAWSGGGYGYTF	TGTGCCTGGAGTGGCGGTGGCTATGGCTACACCTTC	TRBJ1-2	.	TRBV30	.
CASTPGVLAGGETQYF	TGTGCCAGCACCCCCGGGGTGCTAGCGGGGGGAGAGACCCAGTACTTC	TRBJ2-5	.	TRBV2	TRBD2
CASSDRDRASRGSPLHF	TGTGCCAGCTCGGACCGGGACAGGGCGTCGAGAGGTTCACCCCTCCACTTT	TRBJ1-6	few	TRBV18	TRBD1
CASSISGGGTYGYTF	TGTGCCAGTAGTATTAGCGGGGGAGGAACCTATGGCTACACCTTC	TRBJ1-2	.	TRBV19	.
CASSAGGGYGYTF	TGTGCCAGCAGCGCGGGGGGGGGATATGGCTACACCTTC	TRBJ1-2	.	TRBV6-1	.
CASSRSTGTRYEQYF	TGTGCCAGCAGCCGTTCGACAGGGACGCGGTACGAGCAGTACTTC	TRBJ2-7	.	TRBV11-3	TRBD1
CASGLVREQYF	TGTGCTAGTGGTTTGGTGAGGGAGCAGTACTTC	TRBJ2-7	.	TRBV12-5	.
CASTGRVRGNGYTF	TGTGCCAGCACCGGGAGGGTGAGGGGGAACGGCTACACCTTC	TRBJ1-2	.	TRBV5-6	.
CASSLDRANQPQHF	TGTGCCAGCAGCTTGGACAGGGCCAATCAGCCCCAGCATTTT	TRBJ1-5	.	TRBV2	TRBD1
CASIVRYF	TGTGCCAGCATCGTCAGGTACTTC	TRBJ2-7	.	TRBV2	.
CASSLALPGLGKETQYF	TGTGCCAGCAGCTTGGCCCTGCCGGGCCTAGGAAAAGAGACCCAGTACTTC	TRBJ2-5	.	TRBV7-9	.
CASSLRAGSSYNEQFF	TGTGCCAGCAGCTTAAGGGCGGGGAGCTCCTACAATGAGCAGTTCTTC	TRBJ2-1	.	TRBV7-9	.
CASSEYAVDQPQHF	TGTGCCAGCAGTGAATATGCGGTCGATCAGCCCCAGCATTTT	TRBJ1-5	once	TRBV25-1	.
CAWRGQGRNTIYF	TGTGCCTGGAGGGGACAGGGGAGAAACACCATATATTTT	TRBJ1-3	.	TRBV30	TRBD1
CASSRDWAETQYF	TGTGCCAGCAGCCGAGACTGGGCGGAGACCCAGTACTTC	TRBJ2-5	.	TRBV7-7	.
CASRRGANEKLFF	TGTGCCAGCAGGCGGGGGGCTAATGAAAAACTGTTTTTT	TRBJ1-4	.	TRBV27	.
CASSLAGPGEAFF	TGTGCCAGCAGCTTAGCGGGGCCCGGAGAAGCTTTCTTT	TRBJ1-1	.	TRBV7-6	.
CASSPRTGTTDTQYF	TGTGCCAGTAGTCCAAGGACAGGAACCACAGATACGCAGTATTTT	TRBJ2-3	.	TRBV19	TRBD1
CASLVRGGGETQYF	TGTGCCAGCCTCGTTCGGGGCGGGGGGGAGACCCAGTACTTC	TRBJ2-5	.	TRBV5-6	TRBD2
CAISITDRNYEQYF	TGTGCCATCAGTATCACCGACAGGAACTACGAGCAGTACTTC	TRBJ2-7	.	TRBV10-3	.
CASSFRGPENTIYF	TGTGCCAGCAGCTTCCGGGGGCCGGAAAACACCATATATTTT	TRBJ1-3	.	TRBV7-2	.
CASSSGVGQETQYF	TGTGCCAGCAGCTCAGGGGTAGGGCAAGAGACCCAGTACTTC	TRBJ2-5	.	TRBV6-5	.